What follows are 25 T cell receptor beta chains derived from one specimen sequenced in a study of T cell clonotyping in hematopoietic cell transplantation. Repertoires were generated with immunoSEQ multiplex PCR, while TCRdb's copy carries only in-frame clones and drops some. Here the sample spans approximately 70,000 clones, around 94% being singletons. Specimen: peripheral blood mononuclear cells. Receptor source: a man aged 50 or older in good health. Some clones in this sample may be carry-over from other donors' samples.

V gene TRBV30 combines with J gene TRBJ2-7, with 10 bases fitting TRBD1. CDR1 and CDR2 from the germline V gene are GTSNPN and SVGIG (reference sequence). The CDR3 extends over 15 amino acids. The V and J ends lost 1 base and 4 bases, in that order; junction bases with no gene match: 7. The CDR3 here is CAWSAPGQGKYEQYF. The CDR3 coding sequence is TGTGCCTGGAGTGCACCGGGACAGGGGAAGTACGAGCAGTACTTC.

The genes are TRBV28 and TRBJ1-2; 7 bases fit TRBD1. Trimming at V came to 7 bases and at J to 2 bases, leaving 10 bases not matched to a gene. Germline V gene lookup returns CDR1 MDHEN and CDR2 SYDVKM. The CDR3 sequence is 15 residues long. The CDR3 protein is CASNSQGSPNYGYTF. CDR3 DNA: TGTGCCAGCAACTCACAGGGGAGCCCGAACTATGGCTACACCTTC.

The rearrangement joins TRBV30 to TRBJ2-1; 8 bases line up with TRBD2. The trim removed 6 bases at V and 8 bases at J, leaving 6 bases unmatched. This CDR3 has 12 amino acids. Germline V gene lookup returns CDR1 GTSNPN and CDR2 SVGIG (reference sequence). The CDR3: CACATGGDEQFF. DNA for the CDR3: TGTGCCTGTGCAACGGGAGGGGATGAGCAGTTCTTC.

The rearrangement joins TRBV11-2 to TRBJ2-1; 9 bases line up with TRBD1. Trimming at V came to 5 bases and at J to 4 bases, leaving 9 bases not matched to a gene. Per the germline V gene, CDR1 is SGHAT and CDR2 is FQNNGV. This CDR3 is 16 amino acids long. The CDR3 sequence: CASSLLPDRGYNEQFF. The CDR3 coding sequence is TGTGCCAGCAGCCTACTCCCGGACAGGGGTTACAATGAGCAGTTCTTC.

V usage is TRBV7-4 and J usage is TRBJ2-7; 7 bases map to TRBD1. J gave up 3 bases and V 7 bases, and 12 bases lay outside the gene matches. The CDR3 totals 15 residues. The germline V gene encodes CDR1 SGHVT and CDR2 SQSDAQ. CDR3 in DNA: TGTGCCAGCAACATAGAGGGACAGCTCTTCTACGAGCAGTACTTC. It translates to CASNIEGQLFYEQYF.

The chain uses TRBV9 and TRBJ2-1; TRBD1 or TRBD2 may be the D gene (5 bases each). Trimming removed 0 bases at V and 3 bases at J, with 10 bases between. The CDR3 has 15 residues. Germline values: CDR1 SGDLS, CDR2 YYNGEE. The CDR3 sequence: CASSVDGTDYNEQFF. CDR3 nucleotide sequence: TGTGCCAGCAGCGTAGATGGGACGGACTACAATGAGCAGTTCTTC.

V usage is TRBV6-5 and J usage is TRBJ1-4; TRBD1 is a possible D gene (5 bases). From germline, CDR1 is MNHEY and CDR2 SVGAGI. This CDR3 has 13 residues. V was cut by 8 bases and J by 7 bases, with 14 bases left in between. CDR3: CASERARGEKLFF. CDR3 nucleotide sequence: TGTGCCAGCGAGAGGGCTAGGGGTGAAAAACTGTTTTTT.

In this sample, this clone turned up once. The V gene is TRBV6-1, the J gene TRBJ2-2; 7 bases match TRBD1. The ends lost 5 bases at V and 10 bases at J; junction bases unmatched: 13. CDR1 is MNHNS, CDR2 SASEGT, per germline. The CDR3 is 15 amino acids. Here the CDR3 DNA reads TGTGCCAGCAGTCGGGACAGAACCATTGGGACGGAGCTGTTTTTT. Encoded protein: CASSRDRTIGTELFF.

In its sample, this clone was seen a few times. This chain uses TRBV12-5 with TRBJ2-2; tentatively, D is TRBD2 (5 bases). V lost 0 bases, J lost 7 bases, and 12 bases lay in between. Germline V gene sequence: CDR1 LGHNT, CDR2 FRNRAP. This CDR3 comprises 15 residues. The CDR3 here is CASGLVREEDGELFF. CDR3 nucleotides: TGTGCTAGTGGTTTGGTACGTGAGGAGGACGGGGAGCTGTTTTTT.

This clone appeared once. V gene TRBV18 combines with J gene TRBJ2-5; maybe TRBD1 (5 bases). CDR3 size: 13 residues. V was pared by 6 bases and J by 4 bases, with 12 bases between. In germline, CDR1 is KGHSH, CDR2 LQKENI. Here the CDR3 reads CASSSRVRETQYF. CDR3 bases: TGTGCCAGCTCGTCCAGGGTTCGAGAGACCCAGTACTTC.

The chain combines TRBV19 with TRBJ1-4; 9 nucleotides match TRBD1. Germline V gene lookup returns CDR1 LNHDA and CDR2 SQIVND (reference sequence). V was clipped by 6 bases and J by 6 bases; unmatched bases: 8. The CDR3 consists of 15 residues. The DNA of the CDR3 is TGTGCCAGTAGGCTACGCGGGACAGGGCATGAAAAACTGTTTTTT. This gives the protein CASRLRGTGHEKLFF.

Here the CDR3 DNA reads TGTGCCAGTAGTGTTCAGGGCGACTATGGCTACACCTTC. This gives the protein CASSVQGDYGYTF. This chain connects TRBV19 to TRBJ1-2; the D gene is possibly TRBD1 (5 bases). CDR3 length: 13 amino acids. The V and J ends lost 5 bases and 3 bases respectively, with 10 bases between them. Germline V gene sequence: CDR1 LNHDA, CDR2 SQIVND (reference sequence). The variable domain in full, completed from reference TRBV19 and TRBJ1-2, reads DGGITQSPKYLFRKEGQNVTLSCEQNLNHDAMYWYRQDPGQGLRLIYYSQIVNDFQKGDIAEGYSVSREKKESFPLTVTSAQKNPTAFYLCASSVQGDYGYTFGSGTRLTVV.

The V call is TRBV5-6, the J call TRBJ1-2; maybe TRBD1 (5 bases). The ends were cut back, 4 bases at V and 7 bases at J, with 8 bases in the middle. Germline CDR1 is SGHDT and CDR2 is YYEEEE. The CDR3 spans 11 residues. This CDR3 reads CASSKTVGYTF. The CDR3 nucleotides read TGTGCCAGCAGCAAGACAGTTGGCTACACCTTC.

In its sample, this clone was seen a few times. The chain uses TRBV2 and TRBJ1-2, with D perhaps matching TRBD1 (6 bases). This CDR3 comprises 13 residues. Trimming took 6 bases from V and 4 from J, leaving 12 bases between them. Per the germline V gene, CDR1 is SNHLY and CDR2 is FYNNEI. The chain's CDR3 is CASSRDILYGYTF. As DNA, the CDR3 is TGTGCCAGCAGCCGGGACATTCTCTATGGCTACACCTTC.

The CDR3 DNA reads TGTGCCAGCAGCTTAGCTCTGGGCCCTGATCAGCCCCAGCATTTT. Its translation is CASSLALGPDQPQHF. The chain has TRBV7-9 and TRBJ1-5; D remains unclear. Trimming left V 0 bases short and J 5 bases short, with 11 bases between. The CDR3 runs 15 residues. CDR1 and CDR2 from the germline V gene are SEHNR and FQNEAQ (reference sequence).

The chain joins TRBV10-3 to TRBJ2-2; D possibly uses TRBD1 or TRBD2 (5 bases each). From germline, CDR1 is ENHRY and CDR2 SYGVKD. This CDR3 is 15 amino acids long. V lost 7 bases, J lost 0 bases, and 12 bases lay in between. The CDR3 DNA follows: TGTGCCATCACTCCGGGACGGGCGAACACCGGGGAGCTGTTTTTT. Protein: CAITPGRANTGELFF.

CDR3 sequence: CASRTSGRTDTQYF. The CDR3 region has the DNA TGTGCCAGCCGGACTAGCGGGAGAACAGATACGCAGTATTTT. V is TRBV11-2 and J is TRBJ2-3; TRBD2 aligns across 13 bases. Germline trimming cut 8 bases from V and 3 bases from J; bases unmatched to any gene: 2. From germline, CDR1 is SGHAT and CDR2 FQNNGV. CDR3 length equals 14 residues. The whole variable domain, filled in from reference TRBV11-2 and TRBJ2-3, reads EAGVAQSPRYKIIEKRQSVAFWCNPISGHATLYWYQQILGQGPKLLIQFQNNGVVDDSQLPKDRFSAERLKGVDSTLKIQPAKLEDSAVYLCASRTSGRTDTQYFGPGTRLTVL.

The genes are TRBV25-1 and TRBJ2-2; 8 nucleotides match TRBD2. Germline V gene sequence: CDR1 MGHDK, CDR2 SYGVNS. V lost 1 base to trimming and J lost 0 bases; unmatched junction nucleotides: 4. The CDR3 spans 17 residues. The CDR3 sequence is CASSEFTSGTNTGELFF. CDR3 bases: TGTGCCAGCAGTGAATTTACTAGCGGTACGAACACCGGGGAGCTGTTTTTT. The full variable domain, with the rest looked up from reference TRBV25-1 and TRBJ2-2, is EADIYQTPRYLVIGTGKKITLECSQTMGHDKMYWYQQDPGMELHLIHYSYGVNSTEKGDLSSESTVSRIRTEHFPLTLESARPSHTSQYLCASSEFTSGTNTGELFFGEGSRLTVL.

The chain has TRBV7-9 and TRBJ1-1, with D maybe TRBD1 (6 bases). Germline CDR1 is SEHNR and CDR2 is FQNEAQ (reference sequence). Trimming stripped 0 bases from V and 4 bases from J, with 15 bases between. The CDR3 has 16 residues. DNA for the CDR3: TGTGCCAGCAGCTTAGCACCGGGACACAGTGTCACTGAAGCTTTCTTT. Amino acid sequence: CASSLAPGHSVTEAFF.

The V and J genes are TRBV19 and TRBJ2-7; the D call may be TRBD1 or TRBD2 (5 bases each). Germline-derived CDR1 and CDR2 are LNHDA and SQIVND (reference sequence). The V end was cut by 5 bases, the J end by 6 bases, with 11 bases between. This CDR3 has 12 residues. CDR3 DNA sequence: TGTGCCAGTAGTCAGGGACCAGCCGAGCAGTACTTC. Its translation is CASSQGPAEQYF.

The V call is TRBV19, the J call TRBJ2-4; D is unresolved. Deletions cut 6 bases from V and 1 base from J, with 10 bases between. This CDR3 comprises 14 residues. Germline CDR1 and CDR2: LNHDA and SQIVND (reference sequence). This chain's CDR3 is CASSARLAKNIQYF. For the CDR3, the DNA is TGTGCCAGTAGCGCAAGGCTGGCCAAAAACATTCAGTACTTC.

The chain carries TRBV7-2 and TRBJ1-3; D gene unclear. The germline V gene has CDR1 SGHTA and CDR2 FQGNSA. This CDR3 has 15 residues. Trimming removed 1 base from V and 6 bases from J, with 13 bases in between. DNA of the CDR3: TGTGCCAGCAGCTTAGTAGGAGGTGGGGAAAACACCATATATTTT. Protein: CASSLVGGGENTIYF.

The CDR3 sequence is CASNSEWGVDNQPQHF. The CDR3 DNA sequence: TGTGCCAGCAACTCTGAATGGGGGGTGGACAATCAGCCCCAGCATTTT. The V and J genes are TRBV6-6 and TRBJ1-5; TRBD1 is a possible D gene (5 bases). V was shortened by 7 bases and J by 3 bases, with 19 bases between the two germline ends. Germline CDR1 reads MNHNY; CDR2 reads SVGAGI (reference sequence). This CDR3 contains 16 residues.

The gene calls are TRBV6-1 and TRBJ1-2; unclear D gene. The CDR3 runs 10 residues. Germline CDR1 is MNHNS and CDR2 is SASEGT. The V end was cut by 9 bases, the J end by 9 bases, with 11 bases between. CDR3 protein: CASRLASYTF. In nucleotides, the CDR3 is TGTGCCAGTCGCCTGGCAAGCTACACCTTC.

CDR3 region: CASSTTRRDVANYGYTF. As DNA, the CDR3 is TGTGCCAGCAGCACAACCCGGAGGGATGTCGCTAACTATGGCTACACCTTC. The gene calls are TRBV14 and TRBJ1-2; D unclear. Per the germline V gene, CDR1 is SGHDN and CDR2 is FVKESK. The CDR3 runs 17 residues. Trimming left V 5 bases short and J 0 bases short, with 19 bases between. Full variable domain (remainder filled in from reference TRBV14 and TRBJ1-2): EAGVTQFPSHSVIEKGQTVTLRCDPISGHDNLYWYRRVMGKEIKFLLHFVKESKQDESGMPNNRFLAERTGGTYSTLKVQPAELEDSGVYFCASSTTRRDVANYGYTFGSGTRLTVV.